One and the same sample provided the 29 T cell receptor beta chains below, sequenced in a study of T cell changes during pregnancy in multiple sclerosis. The data were produced by immunoSEQ multiplex PCR, yet TCRdb's version contains in-frame clones alone and is incomplete. The sample holds tens of thousands of clones; 88% are singletons and the top ten take under 0.75%. The sequenced sample was CD4+ T cells from peripheral blood mononuclear cells, obtained in the first trimester of pregnancy. Receptors were obtained from a female donor with multiple sclerosis, enrolled in a pregnancy study.

Worth noting for this clone: The same CDR3 is also encoded by other DNA sequences in this sample. V usage is TRBV7-8 and J usage is TRBJ2-1; 7 positions agree with TRBD2. With V trimmed by 5 bases and J by 4 bases, 8 bases remained unmatched. The CDR3 totals 15 residues. Germline V gene lookup returns CDR1 SGHVS and CDR2 FQNEAQ. The CDR3 bases are TGTGCCAGCAGCCTACTCGGCGGGGGATACAATGAGCAGTTCTTC. Its protein is CASSLLGGGYNEQFF.

The V and J genes are TRBV30 and TRBJ1-2; weak D call: TRBD1 (5 bases). The CDR3 is 13 residues long. Per the germline V gene, CDR1 is GTSNPN and CDR2 is SVGIG (reference sequence). The V and J ends lost 4 bases and 8 bases respectively, with 17 bases between them. This chain's CDR3 is CAWNPGQGIGYTF. The CDR3 DNA reads as TGTGCCTGGAACCCTGGGCAGGGTATCGGCTACACCTTC.

The V call is TRBV11-2, the J call TRBJ2-7; 7 bases match TRBD2. Germline trimming cut 1 base from V and 2 bases from J; bases unmatched to any gene: 11. Germline CDR1 SGHAT, CDR2 FQNNGV. This CDR3 is 17 amino acids long. The DNA of the CDR3 is TGTGCCAGCAGCTTAGGAGGTGTTGGCGGGAGAGCCTACGAGCAGTACTTC. It yields the protein CASSLGGVGGRAYEQYF.

The V gene is TRBV5-1, the J gene TRBJ1-2; tentative D call: TRBD1 (6 bases). Deletions cut 1 base from V and 2 bases from J, with 15 bases between. The CDR3 totals 16 residues. Germline V gives CDR1 SGHRS, CDR2 YFSETQ. CDR3 DNA sequence: TGCGCCAGCAGCTTGACGCAGGGGCAGAGGAACTATGGCTACACCTTC. Translating it yields CASSLTQGQRNYGYTF.

This chain connects TRBV5-4 to TRBJ2-7; D is unresolved. V was clipped by 0 bases and J by 0 bases, with 7 bases between them. Germline CDR1 SGHNT, CDR2 YYREEE (reference sequence). There are 14 residues in the CDR3. CDR3 in amino acids: CASSLDARSYEQYF. For the CDR3, the DNA is TGTGCCAGCAGCTTGGATGCGCGCTCCTACGAGCAGTACTTC.

This chain uses TRBV5-6 with TRBJ2-7; D gene unclear. Trimming cost V 1 base and J 2 bases, with 10 bases left between them. This CDR3 comprises 14 residues. Germline CDR1 and CDR2: SGHDT and YYEEEE. CDR3 sequence: CASSLFFRTYEQYF. Here the CDR3 DNA reads TGTGCCAGCAGCTTGTTCTTCAGGACCTACGAGCAGTACTTC.

The rearrangement joins TRBV19 to TRBJ2-3, with a weak D call TRBD1 (5 bases). CDR1 and CDR2 (germline): LNHDA, SQIVND (reference sequence). The CDR3 spans 13 residues. V lost 6 bases, J lost 1 base, and 8 bases lay in between. The CDR3 sequence is CASRDTGTDTQYF. The CDR3 region has the DNA TGTGCCAGTAGGGACACCGGCACAGATACGCAGTATTTT.

The chain has TRBV19 and TRBJ1-1; D is undetermined. CDR1 is LNHDA, CDR2 SQIVND, per germline (reference sequence). The CDR3 runs to 13 residues. V gave up 3 bases and J gave up 2 bases, with 7 bases separating them. DNA of the CDR3: TGTGCCAGTAGTATTACAGCCAACACTGAAGCTTTCTTT. Its protein is CASSITANTEAFF.

The genes are TRBV27 and TRBJ2-1; tentatively, D is TRBD1 (5 bases). Per the germline V gene, CDR1 is MNHEY and CDR2 is SMNVEV (reference sequence). Trimming stripped 11 bases from V and 6 bases from J, with 20 bases between. CDR3 length: 14 amino acids. The DNA for the CDR3 is TGTGCCTGCACCCCTCACGGTGGGGCCAATGAGCAGTTCTTC. Translation: CACTPHGGANEQFF.

This chain uses TRBV5-5 with TRBJ2-1; 7 bases are shared with TRBD1. CDR1 SGHKS and CDR2 YYEKEE come from the germline V gene (reference sequence). The CDR3 loop spans 14 amino acids. The ends lost 0 bases at V and 9 bases at J; junction bases unmatched: 6. In nucleotides, the CDR3 is TGTGCCAGCAGCTTGGCGGTAGGGGGCGGTGAGCAGTTCTTC. This translates into CASSLAVGGGEQFF. Together with reference TRBV5-5 and TRBJ2-1, the CDR3 gives the full variable domain: DAGVTQSPTHLIKTRGQQVTLRCSPISGHKSVSWYQQVLGQGPQFIFQYYEKEERGRGNFPDRFSARQFPNYSSELNVNALLLGDSALYLCASSLAVGGGEQFFGPGTRLTVL.

V and J are TRBV5-5 and TRBJ2-1; TRBD1 matches 7 bases. This CDR3 spans 13 amino acids. Germline V CDR1 and CDR2: SGHKS, YYEKEE (reference sequence). The V gene end was trimmed by 0 bases and the J gene end by 10 bases; junction bases not matched to a gene: 4. CDR3 sequence: CASSLVGGNEQFF. CDR3 coding DNA: TGTGCCAGCAGCTTGGTAGGGGGCAACGAGCAGTTCTTC.

As DNA, the CDR3 is TGCGCCAGCAGCTTGGCTCTAGCGGGGGGGAATGAGCAGTTCTTC. Translated: CASSLALAGGNEQFF. The rearrangement joins TRBV5-1 to TRBJ2-1; TRBD2 aligns across 12 bases. With V trimmed by 0 bases and J by 7 bases, 2 bases remained unmatched. Germline V gene lookup returns CDR1 SGHRS and CDR2 YFSETQ. This CDR3 region has 15 residues. Combining the CDR3 with reference TRBV5-1 and TRBJ2-1 gives the whole variable domain KAGVTQTPRYLIKTRGQQVTLSCSPISGHRSVSWYQQTPGQGLQFLFEYFSETQRNKGNFPGRFSGRQFSNSRSEMNVSTLELGDSALYLCASSLALAGGNEQFFGPGTRLTVL.

The rearrangement links TRBV2 to TRBJ1-4; 7 bases line up with TRBD1. CDR1 SNHLY and CDR2 FYNNEI come from the germline V gene. The CDR3 sequence is 15 residues long. J gave up 8 bases and V 0 bases, and 6 bases lay outside the gene matches. Here the CDR3 DNA reads TGTGCCAGCAGTGAAGCGGGCAGGGGGAACGAAAAACTGTTTTTT. It yields the protein CASSEAGRGNEKLFF. The whole variable domain, filled in from reference TRBV2 and TRBJ1-4, reads EPEVTQTPSHQVTQMGQEVILRCVPISNHLYFYWYRQILGQKVEFLVSFYNNEISEKSEIFDDQFSVERPDGSNFTLKIRSTKLEDSAMYFCASSEAGRGNEKLFFGSGTQLSVL.

This clone was seen only once. This chain uses TRBV11-2 with TRBJ2-7, with 10 bases matching TRBD2. From germline, CDR1 is SGHAT and CDR2 FQNNGV. This CDR3 is built from 15 residues. The V segment lost 6 bases and the J segment 1 base; nucleotides outside the gene matches: 6. CDR3 protein: CASSLTSGISYEQYF. CDR3 in DNA: TGTGCCAGCAGTTTAACTAGCGGGATTTCCTACGAGCAGTACTTC.

The CDR3 DNA sequence: TGCGCCAGAACGGTACGCAAGGGTATTGACTTAGTAGGGGGCTGCTCCTACGAGCAGTACTTC. Residues: CARTVRKGIDLVGGCSYEQYF. The genes are TRBV4-1 and TRBJ2-7; the match to TRBD1 covers 7 bases. The CDR3 has 21 residues. V gave up 9 bases and J gave up 0 bases; unmatched junction bases: 29. The germline V gene has CDR1 MGHRA and CDR2 YSYEKL.

This chain uses TRBV19 with TRBJ2-3; TRBD2 matches at 12 bases. The trim removed 10 bases at V and 3 bases at J, leaving 5 bases unmatched. The CDR3 spans 14 residues. CDR1 is LNHDA, CDR2 SQIVND, per germline (reference sequence). The CDR3 spells CATSGLAGTDTQYF. The CDR3 DNA reads as TGTGCCACTTCAGGACTAGCGGGAACAGATACGCAGTATTTT. The whole variable domain, filled in from reference TRBV19 and TRBJ2-3, reads DGGITQSPKYLFRKEGQNVTLSCEQNLNHDAMYWYRQDPGQGLRLIYYSQIVNDFQKGDIAEGYSVSREKKESFPLTVTSAQKNPTAFYLCATSGLAGTDTQYFGPGTRLTVL.

This rearrangement joins TRBV19 to TRBJ1-5; maybe TRBD1 (5 bases). Germline CDR1 and CDR2: LNHDA and SQIVND (reference sequence). This CDR3 region has 18 residues. V was clipped by 0 bases and J by 1 base, with 16 bases between them. The CDR3, as DNA: TGTGCCAGTAGTATAGATCCCCCGGGGGGACGGAGCAATCAGCCCCAGCATTTT. It translates to CASSIDPPGGRSNQPQHF.

V gene TRBV6-1 combines with J gene TRBJ2-7; 7 bases map to TRBD1. V was pared by 6 bases and J by 4 bases, with 9 bases of the junction left unmatched. The germline CDR1 and CDR2 sequences are MNHNS and SASEGT. The CDR3 extends over 14 amino acids. CDR3 protein: CASSLQGIPYEQYF. DNA of the CDR3: TGTGCCAGCAGCCTACAGGGGATCCCTTACGAGCAGTACTTC.

The genes are TRBV5-1 and TRBJ2-5; 7 bases are a match to TRBD2. Looked up from germline, CDR1 is SGHRS and CDR2 is YFSETQ. With V trimmed by 4 bases and J by 5 bases, 8 bases remained unmatched. This CDR3 region has 14 residues. Here the CDR3 reads CASSRDLGGETQYF. In DNA, the CDR3 is TGCGCCAGCAGCAGGGACTTGGGAGGGGAGACCCAGTACTTC. The full variable domain, rest sourced from reference TRBV5-1 and TRBJ2-5, is KAGVTQTPRYLIKTRGQQVTLSCSPISGHRSVSWYQQTPGQGLQFLFEYFSETQRNKGNFPGRFSGRQFSNSRSEMNVSTLELGDSALYLCASSRDLGGETQYFGPGTRLLVL.

The CDR3 DNA reads TGTGCCAGCAGTGTGCCAGGGGGGACCTATGGCTACACCTTC. Its translation is CASSVPGGTYGYTF. J is TRBJ1-2 and V is TRBV2; 7 nucleotides match TRBD1. Per germline, CDR1 SNHLY and CDR2 FYNNEI. This CDR3 has 14 amino acids. Unmatched junction bases numbered 6, after V lost 4 bases and J lost 4 bases.

The chain has TRBV10-3 and TRBJ2-7, with 9 bases aligning to TRBD1. This CDR3 region has 13 residues. The germline V gene has CDR1 ENHRY and CDR2 SYGVKD. V lost 3 bases to trimming and J lost 5 bases; unmatched junction nucleotides: 2. CDR3 residues: CAISDDRGNEQYF. For the CDR3, the DNA is TGTGCCATCAGTGACGACAGGGGGAACGAGCAGTACTTC.

This rearrangement joins TRBV19 to TRBJ2-7, with 7 bases lining up with TRBD1. Germline CDR1 is LNHDA and CDR2 is SQIVND (reference sequence). The CDR3 consists of 12 residues. Trimming cost V 9 bases and J 6 bases; bases outside gene matches: 8. In DNA form, the CDR3 reads TGTGCCAGCGGACAGGTATGGGGCGAGCAGTACTTC. Translated: CASGQVWGEQYF.

The CDR3 nucleotides read TGTGCCAGCAGTGACCCAGGATCGAACACTGAAGCTTTCTTT. Translating gives CASSDPGSNTEAFF. The chain uses TRBV6-1 and TRBJ1-1; no clear D gene. Germline V CDR1 and CDR2: MNHNS, SASEGT. The CDR3 runs 14 residues. V was clipped by 3 bases and J by 1 base, with 9 bases between them.

V is TRBV7-6 and J is TRBJ1-4, with 7 bases matching TRBD1. CDR3 size: 15 residues. J was trimmed by 7 bases and V by 1 base; bases with no gene match: 6. Germline V gene data show CDR1 as SGHVS and CDR2 as FNYEAQ. In DNA form, the CDR3 reads TGTGCCAGCAGCTTAGGCGGAGGGGGCGGTGAAAAACTGTTTTTT. Protein sequence: CASSLGGGGGEKLFF.

The chain uses TRBV5-1 and TRBJ2-5, with TRBD1 matching 10 bases. CDR3 length equals 16 residues. Germline V lookup: CDR1 SGHRS, CDR2 YFSETQ. The V and J ends lost 6 bases and 4 bases, in that order; junction bases with no gene match: 12. The CDR3 loop reads CASTRTDRGLGETQYF. CDR3 DNA sequence: TGCGCCAGCACCCGCACCGACAGGGGGCTTGGAGAGACCCAGTACTTC.

This clone has just one count. The chain is built from TRBV7-8 and TRBJ1-5; D may be TRBD1 (6 bases). The CDR3 consists of 17 residues. V was trimmed by 2 bases and J by 0 bases, leaving 14 bases between them. CDR1 SGHVS and CDR2 FQNEAQ come from the germline V gene. CDR3 amino acids: CASSLQGRDISNQPQHF. Written as DNA, the CDR3 is TGTGCCAGCAGCTTACAAGGACGGGACATTAGCAATCAGCCCCAGCATTTT.

The chain recombines TRBV7-8 with TRBJ2-7, with 8 bases matching TRBD1. The V segment lost 5 bases and the J segment 5 bases; nucleotides outside the gene matches: 5. Per the germline V gene, CDR1 is SGHVS and CDR2 is FQNEAQ. The CDR3 is 13 residues long. The chain's CDR3 is CASSPRTGNEQYF. The CDR3 nucleotides are TGTGCCAGCAGCCCAAGGACAGGGAACGAGCAGTACTTC.

This chain uses TRBV5-8 with TRBJ2-5; 12 positions agree with TRBD2. The V segment lost 4 bases and the J segment 5 bases; nucleotides outside the gene matches: 12. Germline V gene lookup returns CDR1 SGHTS and CDR2 YDEGEE. This CDR3 is 17 amino acids long. CDR3 in amino acids: CASSGRTSGEFMETQYF. The CDR3 DNA sequence: TGTGCCAGCAGCGGTAGGACTAGCGGGGAGTTCATGGAGACCCAGTACTTC.

V gene TRBV30 combines with J gene TRBJ2-1; 12 nucleotides line up with TRBD2. The CDR3 is 15 amino acids. Trimming removed 0 bases from V and 5 bases from J; junction bases left unmatched: 2. The germline V gene encodes CDR1 GTSNPN and CDR2 SVGIG (reference sequence). The CDR3 DNA reads as TGTGCCTGGAGTGTACGACTAGCGGGAGACAATGAGCAGTTCTTC. It yields the protein CAWSVRLAGDNEQFF.